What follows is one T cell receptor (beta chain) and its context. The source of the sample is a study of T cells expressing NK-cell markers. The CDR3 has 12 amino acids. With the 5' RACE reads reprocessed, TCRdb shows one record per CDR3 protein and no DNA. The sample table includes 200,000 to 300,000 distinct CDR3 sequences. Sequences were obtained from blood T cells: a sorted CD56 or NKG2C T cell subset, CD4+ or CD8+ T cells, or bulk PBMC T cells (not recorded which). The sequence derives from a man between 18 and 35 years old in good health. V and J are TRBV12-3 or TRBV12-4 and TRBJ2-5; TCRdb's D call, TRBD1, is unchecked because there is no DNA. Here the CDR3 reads CASGGYQETQYF.